Below, one T cell receptor beta chain is given with its context. Antigen specificity is unknown. Data came from immunoSEQ multiplex PCR; TCRdb stores just in-frame clones and leaves some out. The sample contains 100,000 or so clones, roughly 91% of which appear only once. Germline CDR1 is SGDLS and CDR2 is YYNGEE. The CDR3 is made up of 14 amino acids. V was pared by 2 bases and J by 2 bases, with 11 bases between. The data are from a study of graft-versus-host responses after intestinal transplantation. The chain joins TRBV9 to TRBJ2-7, with D tentatively TRBD2 (7 bases). This clonotype was sampled from a human donor who received an intestinal transplant. Sequences were derived from unstimulated CD8+ T cells sorted from spleen or lymph node cells, sampled before intestinal transplant. The CDR3 sequence is CASSVGGLAYEQYF. The CDR3 nucleotides are TGTGCCAGCAGCGTGGGGGGGCTAGCCTACGAGCAGTACTTC.